The rows below give T cell receptor beta chains drawn from one sample of a study of post-analysis software for immune sequencing data. MiXCR, run by TCRdb on the PCR reads, gives a single entry per CDR3 protein. Altogether roughly 620,000 distinct CDR3 sequences are present, about 40% being singletons, with the ten largest covering more than 1.5%. Sequenced: blood. All receptors derive from a girl under 18 with multiple sclerosis. Each CDR3 is given with its conserved first and last residue. D genes are given only for firm matches. Clone size is shown for a subset of rows, as once, few, many or a class of expanded clone.

J gene	V gene	CDR3 length	clone size	D gene	CDR3 protein	CDR3 DNA
TRBJ1-2	TRBV29-1	13	.	TRBD1	CSVLDRDVYGYTF	TGCAGCGTCCTGGACAGGGATGTGTATGGCTACACCTTC
TRBJ2-7	TRBV27	11	.	TRBD1	CASLSGGEQYF	TGTGCCAGCCTCTCAGGGGGCGAGCAGTACTTC
TRBJ1-6	TRBV20-1	17	.	TRBD1	CSARRAVLQGAGSPLHF	TGCAGTGCTAGACGAGCTGTCCTTCAGGGGGCTGGTTCACCCCTCCACTTT
TRBJ2-3	TRBV2	15	.	.	CASRSAQDLTDTQYF	TGTGCCAGCAGGTCGGCGCAGGACTTAACAGATACGCAGTATTTT
TRBJ2-1	TRBV6-1	17	.	TRBD2	CASRPGTSDPEHNEQFF	TGTGCCAGCAGGCCCGGGACTAGCGATCCTGAACACAATGAGCAGTTCTTC
TRBJ2-1	TRBV6-1	11	few	.	CASSPPNEQFF	TGTGCCAGCAGTCCTCCCAATGAGCAGTTCTTC
TRBJ2-1	TRBV5-1	15	.	TRBD1	CASSYRDRGGDEQFF	TGCGCCAGCAGCTACCGGGACAGGGGAGGCGATGAGCAGTTCTTC
TRBJ2-3	TRBV11-2	14	.	.	CASSWDQVTDTQYF	TGTGCCAGCAGCTGGGACCAAGTCACAGATACGCAGTATTTT
TRBJ1-1	TRBV12-3/TRBV12-4	13	few	.	CASDQEQNTEAFF	TGTGCCAGCGACCAAGAACAGAACACTGAAGCTTTCTTT
TRBJ2-7	TRBV30	11	.	.	CAHDGPYEQYF	TGTGCTCACGACGGACCCTACGAGCAGTACTTC
TRBJ1-1	TRBV7-9	13	.	.	CASSRYGEAGAFF	TGTGCCAGCAGCCGTTACGGGGAGGCAGGGGCTTTCTTT
TRBJ1-1	TRBV19	14	.	.	CASSIVGTYTEAFF	TGTGCCAGTAGTATAGTCGGGACGTACACTGAAGCTTTCTTT
TRBJ1-1	TRBV2	14	.	.	CASSPEQPRTEAFF	TGTGCCAGCAGCCCGGAACAGCCGAGAACTGAAGCTTTCTTT
TRBJ1-2	TRBV9	14	.	.	CASSVADGPYGYTF	TGTGCCAGCAGCGTAGCAGACGGACCCTATGGCTACACCTTC
TRBJ2-3	TRBV6-6	15	once	TRBD2	CASSTAGRSTDTQYF	TGTGCCAGCAGCACAGCGGGACGTAGCACAGATACGCAGTATTTT
TRBJ2-1	TRBV6-6	12	.	.	CASSLDFYEQFF	TGTGCCAGCAGCTTGGACTTCTATGAGCAGTTCTTC
TRBJ2-1	TRBV12-3/TRBV12-4	14	.	.	CASSLELAVDEQFF	TGTGCCAGCAGTTTAGAGCTAGCTGTAGATGAGCAGTTCTTC
TRBJ1-2	TRBV20-1	18	.	.	CSAYPLARGGGTNYGYTF	TGCAGTGCCTACCCCTTGGCCCGAGGTGGTGGGACTAACTATGGCTACACCTTC
TRBJ2-3	TRBV4-1	16	.	.	CASSQAASGLTDTQYF	TGCGCCAGCAGCCAAGCTGCCAGCGGGTTAACAGATACGCAGTATTTT
TRBJ2-7	TRBV12-3/TRBV12-4	16	.	TRBD1	CASSFPGQGSAYEQYF	TGTGCCAGCAGTTTCCCGGGACAGGGTTCAGCCTACGAGCAGTACTTC
TRBJ2-7	TRBV6-5	14	.	TRBD2	CASTDLAGGREQYF	TGTGCCAGCACTGACTTAGCGGGAGGGCGCGAGCAGTACTTC
TRBJ2-3	TRBV24-1	13	few	.	CATSPWGSDTQYF	TGTGCCACGAGTCCTTGGGGTTCAGATACGCAGTATTTT